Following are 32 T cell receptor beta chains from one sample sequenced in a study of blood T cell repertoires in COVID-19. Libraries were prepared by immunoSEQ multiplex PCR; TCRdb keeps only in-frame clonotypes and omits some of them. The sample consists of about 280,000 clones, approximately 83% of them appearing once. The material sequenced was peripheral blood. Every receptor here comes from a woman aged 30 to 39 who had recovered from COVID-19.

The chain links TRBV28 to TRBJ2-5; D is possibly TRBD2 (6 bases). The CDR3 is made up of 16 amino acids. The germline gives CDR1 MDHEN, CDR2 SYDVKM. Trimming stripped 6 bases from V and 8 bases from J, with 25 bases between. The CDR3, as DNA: TGTGCCAGCAGGGAGGCCGGGACTGACGTCTGGCGAACCCAGTACTTC. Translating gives CASREAGTDVWRTQYF.

This CDR3 reads CATSTLWTGGAADTQYF. The CDR3, as DNA: TGTGCCACCAGCACCCTCTGGACAGGGGGCGCCGCAGATACGCAGTATTTT. V usage is TRBV15 and J usage is TRBJ2-3; 11 bases align to TRBD1. V shed 4 bases and J 4 bases; nucleotides not matched to a gene: 10. Germline CDR1 reads LNHNV; CDR2 reads YYDKDF (reference sequence). The CDR3 has 17 residues.

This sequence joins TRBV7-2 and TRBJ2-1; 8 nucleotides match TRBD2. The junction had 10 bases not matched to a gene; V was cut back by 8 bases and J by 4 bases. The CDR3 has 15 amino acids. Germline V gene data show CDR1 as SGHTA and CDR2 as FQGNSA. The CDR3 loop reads CASASTGGGYNEQFF. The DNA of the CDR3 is TGTGCCAGCGCTTCGACTGGCGGGGGGTACAATGAGCAGTTCTTC.

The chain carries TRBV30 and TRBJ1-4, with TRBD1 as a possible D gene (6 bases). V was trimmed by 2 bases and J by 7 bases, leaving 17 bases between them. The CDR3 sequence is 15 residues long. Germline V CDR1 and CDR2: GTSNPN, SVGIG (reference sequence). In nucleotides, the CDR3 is TGTGCCTGGAGTAGGGGGACCCCCAATGGTGAAAAACTGTTTTTT. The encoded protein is CAWSRGTPNGEKLFF. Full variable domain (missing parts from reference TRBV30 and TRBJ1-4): SQTIHQWPATLVQPVGSPLSLECTVEGTSNPNLYWYRQAAGRGLQLLFYSVGIGQISSEVPQNLSASRPQDRQFILSSKKLLLSDSGFYLCAWSRGTPNGEKLFFGSGTQLSVL.

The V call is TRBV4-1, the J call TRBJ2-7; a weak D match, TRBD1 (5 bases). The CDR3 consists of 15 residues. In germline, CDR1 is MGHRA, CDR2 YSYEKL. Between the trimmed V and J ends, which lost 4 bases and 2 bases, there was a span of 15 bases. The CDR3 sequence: CASSPRPTDPYEQYF. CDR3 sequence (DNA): TGCGCCAGCAGCCCTAGACCGACAGACCCCTACGAGCAGTACTTC.

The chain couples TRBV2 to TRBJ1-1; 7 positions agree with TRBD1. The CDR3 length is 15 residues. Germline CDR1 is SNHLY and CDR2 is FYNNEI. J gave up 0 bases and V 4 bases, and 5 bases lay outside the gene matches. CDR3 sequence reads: CASSAEQGMNTEAFF. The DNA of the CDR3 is TGTGCCAGCAGTGCCGAACAGGGGATGAACACTGAAGCTTTCTTT.

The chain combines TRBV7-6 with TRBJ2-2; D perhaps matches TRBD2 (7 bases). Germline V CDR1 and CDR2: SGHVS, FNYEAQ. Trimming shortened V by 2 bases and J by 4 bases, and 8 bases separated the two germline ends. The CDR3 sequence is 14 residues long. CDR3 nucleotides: TGTGCCAGCAGCTTAAGGGGGGGCACCGGGGAGCTGTTTTTT. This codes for CASSLRGGTGELFF.

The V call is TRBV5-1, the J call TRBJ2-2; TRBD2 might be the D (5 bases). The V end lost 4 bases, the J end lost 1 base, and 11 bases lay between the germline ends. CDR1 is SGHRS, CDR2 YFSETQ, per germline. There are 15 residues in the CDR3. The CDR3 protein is CASSASGMNTGELFF. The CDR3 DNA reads TGCGCCAGCAGCGCCTCCGGGATGAACACCGGGGAGCTGTTTTTT.

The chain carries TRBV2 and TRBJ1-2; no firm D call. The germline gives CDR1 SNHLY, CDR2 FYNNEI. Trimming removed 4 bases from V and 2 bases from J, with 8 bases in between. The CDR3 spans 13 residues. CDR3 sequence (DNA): TGTGCCAGCAGTGCCGGGATAAACTATGGCTACACCTTC. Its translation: CASSAGINYGYTF.

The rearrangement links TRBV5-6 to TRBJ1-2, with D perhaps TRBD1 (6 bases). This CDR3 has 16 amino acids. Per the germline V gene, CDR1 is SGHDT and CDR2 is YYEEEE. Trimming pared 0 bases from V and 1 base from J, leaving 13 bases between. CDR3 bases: TGTGCCAGCAGCTTGGCTTCTCGACAGGATAACTATGGCTACACCTTC. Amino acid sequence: CASSLASRQDNYGYTF.

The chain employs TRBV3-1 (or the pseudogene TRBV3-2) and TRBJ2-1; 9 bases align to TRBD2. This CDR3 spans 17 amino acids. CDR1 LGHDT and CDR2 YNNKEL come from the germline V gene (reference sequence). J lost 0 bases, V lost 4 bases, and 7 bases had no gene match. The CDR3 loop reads CASSPPGGRVSYNEQFF. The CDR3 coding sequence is TGTGCCAGCAGCCCCCCCGGCGGGAGGGTCTCCTACAATGAGCAGTTCTTC.

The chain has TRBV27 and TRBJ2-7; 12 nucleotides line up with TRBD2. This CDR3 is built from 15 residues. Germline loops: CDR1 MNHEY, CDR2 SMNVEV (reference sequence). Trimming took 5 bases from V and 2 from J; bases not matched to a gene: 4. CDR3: CASSPTSGSTYEQYF. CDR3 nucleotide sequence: TGTGCCAGCAGTCCGACTAGCGGGAGCACCTACGAGCAGTACTTC.

The CDR3 region is CASSLTTGTEAFF. CDR3 coding DNA: TGTGCCAGCAGTTTAACTACAGGCACTGAAGCTTTCTTT. The chain combines TRBV27 with TRBJ1-1, with D perhaps matching TRBD1 (5 bases). CDR1 is MNHEY, CDR2 SMNVEV, per germline (reference sequence). This CDR3 has 13 amino acids. The ends were cut back, 2 bases at V and 4 bases at J, with 8 bases in the middle.

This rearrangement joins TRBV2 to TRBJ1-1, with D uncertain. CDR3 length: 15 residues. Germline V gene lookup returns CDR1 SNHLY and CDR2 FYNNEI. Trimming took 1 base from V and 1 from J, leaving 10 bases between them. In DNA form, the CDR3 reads TGTGCCAGCAGTGAAGAGAGGGTGGGGAACACTGAAGCTTTCTTT. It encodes CASSEERVGNTEAFF.

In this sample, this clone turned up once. The CDR3 DNA reads TGTGCCAGCAGTGGCCCTGAAGACAATGAGCAGTTCTTC. Translation gives CASSGPEDNEQFF. V gene TRBV12-3 or TRBV12-4 combines with J gene TRBJ2-1; D not resolved. This CDR3 region has 13 residues. Between the trimmed V and J ends, which lost 5 bases and 5 bases, there was a span of 10 bases.

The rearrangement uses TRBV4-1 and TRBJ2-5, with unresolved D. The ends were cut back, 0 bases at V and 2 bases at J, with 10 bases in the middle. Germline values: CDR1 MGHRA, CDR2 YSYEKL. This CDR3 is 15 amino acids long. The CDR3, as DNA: TGCGCCAGCAGCCAAGATCCAGGTCTACAAGAGACCCAGTACTTC. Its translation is CASSQDPGLQETQYF.

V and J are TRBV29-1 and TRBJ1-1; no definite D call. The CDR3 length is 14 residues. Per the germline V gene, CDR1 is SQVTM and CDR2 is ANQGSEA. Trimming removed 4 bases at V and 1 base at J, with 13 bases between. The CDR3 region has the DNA TGCAGCGTTGTCCTGCGAGGGCAGAACACTGAAGCTTTCTTT. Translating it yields CSVVLRGQNTEAFF.

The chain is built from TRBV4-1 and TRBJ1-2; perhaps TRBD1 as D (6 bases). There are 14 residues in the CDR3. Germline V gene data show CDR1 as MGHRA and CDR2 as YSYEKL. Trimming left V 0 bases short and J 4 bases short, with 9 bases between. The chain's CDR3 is CASSQDQGLYGYTF. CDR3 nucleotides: TGCGCCAGCAGCCAAGATCAGGGGCTCTATGGCTACACCTTC.

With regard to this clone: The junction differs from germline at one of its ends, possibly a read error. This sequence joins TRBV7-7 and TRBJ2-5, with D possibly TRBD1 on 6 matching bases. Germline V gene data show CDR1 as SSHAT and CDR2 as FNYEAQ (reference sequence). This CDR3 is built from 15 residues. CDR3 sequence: CASTPFGAGEETQYF. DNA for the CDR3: TGTGCTAGCACCCCCTTCGGGGCAGGGGAAGAGACCCAGTACTTC.

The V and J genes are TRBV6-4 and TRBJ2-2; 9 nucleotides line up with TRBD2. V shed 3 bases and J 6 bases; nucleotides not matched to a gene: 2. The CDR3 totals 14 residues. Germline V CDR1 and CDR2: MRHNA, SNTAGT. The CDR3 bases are TGTGCCAGCAGTGAGCGGGAGGGCCCCGGGGAGCTGTTTTTT. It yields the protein CASSEREGPGELFF.

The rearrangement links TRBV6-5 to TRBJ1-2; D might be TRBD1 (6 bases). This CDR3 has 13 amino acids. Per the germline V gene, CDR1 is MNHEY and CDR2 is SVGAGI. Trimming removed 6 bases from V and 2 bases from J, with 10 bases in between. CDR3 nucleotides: TGTGCCAGCAGCTGGGACACCAACTATGGCTACACCTTC. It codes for CASSWDTNYGYTF.

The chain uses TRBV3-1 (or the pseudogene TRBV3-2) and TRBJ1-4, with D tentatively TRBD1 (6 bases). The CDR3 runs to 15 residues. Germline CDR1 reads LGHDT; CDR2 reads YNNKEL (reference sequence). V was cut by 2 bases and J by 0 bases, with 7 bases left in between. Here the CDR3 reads CASSQRQATNEKLFF. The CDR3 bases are TGTGCCAGCAGCCAAAGACAGGCAACTAATGAAAAACTGTTTTTT.

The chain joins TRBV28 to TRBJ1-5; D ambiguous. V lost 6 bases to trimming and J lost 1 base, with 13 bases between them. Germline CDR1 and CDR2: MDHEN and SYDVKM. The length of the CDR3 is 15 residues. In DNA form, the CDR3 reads TGTGCCAGCAGGCATCTCTGGGAGAGCAATCAGCCCCAGCATTTT. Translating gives CASRHLWESNQPQHF.

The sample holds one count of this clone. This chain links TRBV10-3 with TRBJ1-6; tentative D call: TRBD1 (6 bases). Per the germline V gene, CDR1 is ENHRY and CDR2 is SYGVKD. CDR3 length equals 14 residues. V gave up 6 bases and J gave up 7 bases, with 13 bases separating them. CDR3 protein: CAISPQGLNSPLHF. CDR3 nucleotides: TGTGCCATCAGCCCACAGGGATTAAATTCACCCCTCCACTTT.

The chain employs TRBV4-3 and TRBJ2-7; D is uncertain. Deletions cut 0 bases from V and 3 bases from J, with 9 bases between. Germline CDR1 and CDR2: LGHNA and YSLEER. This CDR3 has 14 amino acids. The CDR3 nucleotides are TGCGCCAGCAGCCAAGATAGCAGCTTCTACGAGCAGTACTTC. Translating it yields CASSQDSSFYEQYF.

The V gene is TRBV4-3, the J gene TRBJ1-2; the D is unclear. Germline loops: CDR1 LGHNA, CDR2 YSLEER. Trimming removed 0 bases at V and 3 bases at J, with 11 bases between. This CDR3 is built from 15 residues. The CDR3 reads CASSQDPGSDYGYTF. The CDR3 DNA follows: TGCGCCAGCAGCCAAGACCCAGGAAGTGACTATGGCTACACCTTC.

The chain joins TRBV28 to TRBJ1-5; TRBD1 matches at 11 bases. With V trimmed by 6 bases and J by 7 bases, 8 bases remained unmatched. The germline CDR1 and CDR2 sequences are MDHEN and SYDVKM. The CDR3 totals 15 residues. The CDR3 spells CASRFGQGATQPQHF. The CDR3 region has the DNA TGTGCCAGCAGGTTCGGACAGGGGGCGACCCAGCCCCAGCATTTT.

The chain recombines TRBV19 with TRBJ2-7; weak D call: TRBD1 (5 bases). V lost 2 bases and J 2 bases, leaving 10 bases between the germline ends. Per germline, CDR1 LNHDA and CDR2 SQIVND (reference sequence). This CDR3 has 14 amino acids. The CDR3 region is CASSISTGTYEQYF. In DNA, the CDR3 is TGTGCCAGTAGTATATCCACAGGAACCTACGAGCAGTACTTC.

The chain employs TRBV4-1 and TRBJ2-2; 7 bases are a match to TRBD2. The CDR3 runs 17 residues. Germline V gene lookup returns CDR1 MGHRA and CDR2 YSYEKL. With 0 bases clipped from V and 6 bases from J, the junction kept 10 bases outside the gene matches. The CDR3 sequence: CASSQEPGLNPPGELFF. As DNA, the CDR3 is TGCGCCAGCAGCCAAGAACCGGGACTAAATCCCCCCGGGGAGCTGTTTTTT.

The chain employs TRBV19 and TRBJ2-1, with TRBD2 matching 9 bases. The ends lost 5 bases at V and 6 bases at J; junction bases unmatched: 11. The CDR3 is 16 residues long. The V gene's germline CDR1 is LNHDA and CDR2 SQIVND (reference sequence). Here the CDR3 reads CASSFHSGSRPNEQFF. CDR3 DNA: TGTGCCAGTAGTTTCCATAGCGGGAGTAGACCCAATGAGCAGTTCTTC.

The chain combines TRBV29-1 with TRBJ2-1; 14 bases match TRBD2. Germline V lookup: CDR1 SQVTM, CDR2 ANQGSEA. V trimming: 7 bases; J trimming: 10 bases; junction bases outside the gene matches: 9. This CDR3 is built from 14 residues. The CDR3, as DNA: TGCAGCGGCACGACTAGCGGGAGGGCCGGAGAGCAGTTCTTC. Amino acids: CSGTTSGRAGEQFF.

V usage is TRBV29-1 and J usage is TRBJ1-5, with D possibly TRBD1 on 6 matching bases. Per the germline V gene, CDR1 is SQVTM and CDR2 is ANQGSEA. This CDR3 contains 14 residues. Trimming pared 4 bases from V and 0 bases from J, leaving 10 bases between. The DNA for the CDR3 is TGCAGCGTTGTCGGGACATATAGCAATCAGCCCCAGCATTTT. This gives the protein CSVVGTYSNQPQHF.